These 30 T cell receptor beta chains originate from one sample sequenced in a study of a mutant IDH1 vaccine in newly diagnosed glioma. Data came from immunoSEQ multiplex PCR; TCRdb stores just in-frame clones and leaves some out. This table holds around 26,000 clones, under 80% found once. Time point specified: week 11, during vaccination. Doses comprised 300 ug of mutant IDH1 20-mer peptide each, plus topical imiquimod. Their cognate antigens are unknown. The specimen comprised peripheral blood mononuclear cells (PBMCs), sampled from a glioma patient whose treatment included an IDH1 peptide vaccine. These receptors all come from a man aged 18 to 30 with glioma. Some clones in this sample may be carry-over from other donors' samples.

The chain has TRBV19 and TRBJ2-3; 7 bases agree with TRBD1. V shed 5 bases, J shed 3 bases, and the junction held 11 bases outside the gene matches. The CDR3 spans 16 residues. Germline V gives CDR1 LNHDA, CDR2 SQIVND (reference sequence). The CDR3 bases are TGTGCCAGTAGTCCTCAGACAGGGTTTGTGACAGATACGCAGTATTTT. It specifies CASSPQTGFVTDTQYF.

CDR3 in DNA: TGCGCCAGCAGGGAGGGGGGCCGGAACACCGGGGAGCTGTTTTTT. This codes for CASREGGRNTGELFF. The V and J genes are TRBV5-1 and TRBJ2-2, with D perhaps TRBD1 or TRBD2 (6 bases each). Per the germline V gene, CDR1 is SGHRS and CDR2 is YFSETQ. Trimming took 5 bases from V and 1 from J, leaving 12 bases between them. This CDR3 is 15 amino acids long.

This sequence joins TRBV2 and TRBJ1-1; D not certain. Germline lookup yields CDR1 SNHLY and CDR2 FYNNEI. Trimming cost V 5 bases and J 0 bases, with 7 bases left between them. The CDR3 contains 13 residues. In nucleotides, the CDR3 is TGTGCCAGCAGTCAGACTCTGAACACTGAAGCTTTCTTT. Its translation is CASSQTLNTEAFF.

The chain employs TRBV5-1 and TRBJ1-4; TRBD1 matches 7 bases. Losses at the gene ends were 1 base for V and 5 bases for J; bases not matched to a gene: 8. Germline-derived CDR1 and CDR2 are SGHRS and YFSETQ. The CDR3 extends over 16 amino acids. The CDR3 here is CASSLNGQGGNEKLFF. In nucleotides, the CDR3 is TGCGCCAGCAGCTTGAATGGGCAGGGGGGAAATGAAAAACTGTTTTTT.

This clone showed up just a few times. The V gene is TRBV28, the J gene TRBJ1-2; D call uncertain. Germline CDR1 and CDR2: MDHEN and SYDVKM. V lost 6 bases to trimming and J lost 8 bases, with 10 bases between them. The CDR3 contains 11 residues. Here the CDR3 reads CASSEGRGYTF. The CDR3, as DNA: TGTGCCAGCAGCGAGGGCAGGGGCTACACCTTC.

The V gene is TRBV6-4, the J gene TRBJ1-4; D perhaps matches TRBD1 (5 bases). There are 19 residues in the CDR3. Trimming removed 5 bases from V and 5 bases from J, with 27 bases in between. Germline V CDR1 and CDR2: MRHNA, SNTAGT. The CDR3 loop is CASSRSPIIEAGRNEKLFF. Here the CDR3 DNA reads TGTGCCAGCAGTCGAAGCCCCATCATAGAGGCAGGGAGGAATGAAAAACTGTTTTTT.

The V call is TRBV29-1, the J call TRBJ2-3, with a tentative D call TRBD2 (5 bases). The V end lost 0 bases, the J end lost 2 bases, and 12 bases lay between the germline ends. The CDR3 is made up of 15 amino acids. The germline CDR1 and CDR2 sequences are SQVTM and ANQGSEA. The CDR3 bases are TGCAGCGTTGAAGAGCGGGCTACCTACACAGATACGCAGTATTTT. Its protein product is CSVEERATYTDTQYF.

The V gene is TRBV5-5, the J gene TRBJ1-1; tentative D call: TRBD1 (5 bases). CDR3 size: 18 residues. The V end was cut by 0 bases, the J end by 5 bases, with 23 bases between. Germline-derived CDR1 and CDR2 are SGHKS and YYEKEE (reference sequence). The DNA of the CDR3 is TGTGCCAGCAGCTTGGGGGCAAACCAGGTCCGCCAGGGAACTGAAGCTTTCTTT. Translating gives CASSLGANQVRQGTEAFF.

The V call is TRBV27, the J call TRBJ1-1, with D perhaps matching TRBD1 (5 bases). This CDR3 region has 13 residues. The V end lost 8 bases, the J end lost 0 bases, and 10 bases lay between the germline ends. Per germline, CDR1 MNHEY and CDR2 SMNVEV (reference sequence). The CDR3 protein is CASLAGMNTEAFF. The DNA for the CDR3 is TGTGCCAGCCTCGCAGGGATGAACACTGAAGCTTTCTTT.

The table lists this clone with a few counts. The J gene is TRBJ1-3, the V gene TRBV6-5; perhaps TRBD1 as D (6 bases). The V gene's germline CDR1 is MNHEY and CDR2 SVGAGI. The CDR3 is 15 residues long. V dropped 7 bases and J dropped 0 bases, with 13 bases sitting between them. The CDR3 sequence is CASTLDRYSGNTIYF. DNA for the CDR3: TGTGCCAGCACCCTGGACAGATACTCTGGAAACACCATATATTTT.

The chain carries TRBV20-1 and TRBJ2-7; no reliable D call. The CDR3 spans 11 residues. V lost 4 bases to trimming and J lost 1 base, with 5 bases between them. CDR1 is DFQATT and CDR2 is SNEGSKA in the germline V gene (reference sequence). The CDR3 loop reads CSATGSYEQYF. Here the CDR3 DNA reads TGCAGTGCTACTGGTTCCTACGAGCAGTACTTC.

This clone has only a few counts. V usage is TRBV7-8 and J usage is TRBJ2-1; no reliable D call. Per the germline V gene, CDR1 is SGHVS and CDR2 is FQNEAQ. Deletions cut 0 bases from V and 7 bases from J, with 7 bases between. The CDR3 loop spans 13 amino acids. The chain's CDR3 is CASSLAGRNEQFF. The CDR3 coding sequence is TGTGCCAGCAGCTTAGCGGGCCGGAATGAGCAGTTCTTC.

V is TRBV25-1 and J is TRBJ2-6, with D possibly TRBD2 on 6 matching bases. The germline gives CDR1 MGHDK, CDR2 SYGVNS. The ends were cut back, 4 bases at V and 3 bases at J, with 13 bases in the middle. This CDR3 region has 16 residues. The CDR3 loop is CASSVRGLGGANVLTF. The CDR3 DNA follows: TGTGCCAGCAGTGTTCGGGGACTTGGTGGGGCCAACGTCCTGACTTTC.

This chain links TRBV7-2 with TRBJ1-4; no firm D call. Germline V gives CDR1 SGHTA, CDR2 FQGNSA. This CDR3 comprises 14 residues. The V end was cut by 2 bases, the J end by 2 bases, with 6 bases between. The CDR3 sequence is CASSLRRTNEKLFF. The CDR3 region has the DNA TGTGCCAGCAGCTTACGGAGGACTAATGAAAAACTGTTTTTT.

The CDR3 nucleotides are TGTGCCAGTAACCTCCGGGGGAACACTGAAGCTTTCTTT. This codes for CASNLRGNTEAFF. The chain carries TRBV19 and TRBJ1-1, with D unresolved. The V gene's germline CDR1 is LNHDA and CDR2 SQIVND (reference sequence). V was trimmed by 7 bases and J by 1 base, leaving 10 bases between them. This CDR3 spans 13 amino acids. The whole variable domain, filled in from reference TRBV19 and TRBJ1-1, reads DGGITQSPKYLFRKEGQNVTLSCEQNLNHDAMYWYRQDPGQGLRLIYYSQIVNDFQKGDIAEGYSVSREKKESFPLTVTSAQKNPTAFYLCASNLRGNTEAFFGQGTRLTVV.

J is TRBJ1-2 and V is TRBV4-1, with TRBD1 as a possible D gene (6 bases). Germline V gene lookup returns CDR1 MGHRA and CDR2 YSYEKL. V was cut by 0 bases and J by 5 bases, with 13 bases left in between. This CDR3 has 15 residues. DNA for the CDR3: TGCGCCAGCAGCCAAGATTCCCGGGACAATTATGGCTACACCTTC. Its translation: CASSQDSRDNYGYTF.

The gene calls are TRBV27 and TRBJ2-5; 11 nucleotides agree with TRBD2. The V segment lost 6 bases and the J segment 0 bases; nucleotides outside the gene matches: 3. The germline V gene has CDR1 MNHEY and CDR2 SMNVEV (reference sequence). The CDR3 has 15 amino acids. CDR3 in amino acids: CASSWTSGHQETQYF. The CDR3 nucleotides are TGTGCCAGCAGCTGGACTAGCGGGCACCAAGAGACCCAGTACTTC.

This clone was counted only a few times. The chain joins TRBV5-3 to TRBJ2-7, with unresolved D. TRBV5-3 is annotated as an ORF whose role is uncertain. Trimming took off 4 bases at V and 7 bases at J, with 6 bases between the two ends. This CDR3 comprises 10 residues. CDR3 bases: TGTGCCAGAAGCGTACATGAGCAGTACTTC. Its translation is CARSVHEQYF.

This clone has more than one count but fewer than ten. The chain has TRBV11-3 and TRBJ2-2, with 10 bases fitting TRBD1. The CDR3 length is 15 residues. Germline values: CDR1 SGHNT, CDR2 YENEEA. V shed 5 bases, J shed 7 bases, and the junction held 7 bases outside the gene matches. CDR3 coding DNA: TGTGCCAGCAGCGACAGGGGGCCAGTGGGCGGGGAGCTGTTTTTT. It codes for CASSDRGPVGGELFF.

The CDR3 is CASSPGQNYEQYF. The CDR3 region has the DNA TGTGCCAGTTCCCCAGGGCAGAACTACGAGCAGTACTTC. The gene calls are TRBV9 and TRBJ2-7, with a tentative D call TRBD1 (5 bases). The CDR3 covers 13 residues. Trimming stripped 8 bases from V and 3 bases from J, with 15 bases between. Germline loops: CDR1 SGDLS, CDR2 YYNGEE.

The chain recombines TRBV2 with TRBJ1-1, with D possibly being TRBD1 (5 bases). The CDR3 sequence is 13 residues long. V lost 6 bases and J 11 bases, leaving 19 bases between the germline ends. Germline V gene sequence: CDR1 SNHLY, CDR2 FYNNEI. Here the CDR3 reads CASRAYAGYPAFF. The CDR3 nucleotides are TGTGCCAGCAGGGCCTACGCAGGGTATCCGGCTTTCTTT.

The chain links TRBV5-4 to TRBJ2-1; D is ambiguous. This CDR3 comprises 12 residues. Germline assignment: CDR1 SGHNT and CDR2 YYREEE (reference sequence). Trimming removed 3 bases from V and 9 bases from J, with 10 bases in between. CDR3 sequence (DNA): TGTGCCAGCAGCTCCGAATCGGGTGAGCAGTTCTTC. Protein sequence: CASSSESGEQFF.

V and J are TRBV27 and TRBJ1-6; D might be TRBD1 (5 bases). The CDR3 covers 16 residues. Germline-derived CDR1 and CDR2 are MNHEY and SMNVEV (reference sequence). Trimming removed 10 bases at V and 4 bases at J, with 20 bases between. DNA of the CDR3: TGTGCCACCGCTCACGACCCTGGGGGTTATAATTCACCCCTCCACTTT. This sequence encodes CATAHDPGGYNSPLHF.

The chain recombines TRBV29-1 with TRBJ1-1; tentative D call: TRBD1 (6 bases). Germline CDR1 reads SQVTM; CDR2 reads ANQGSEA. The CDR3 totals 14 residues. Trimming took 2 bases from V and 6 from J, leaving 16 bases between them. CDR3 in DNA: TGCAGCGTTGAACCTACAGGGTATGGGGCTGAAGCTTTCTTT. It specifies CSVEPTGYGAEAFF.

This clone has only one observation. This chain joins TRBV2 and TRBJ1-5; D unclear. The germline V gene has CDR1 SNHLY and CDR2 FYNNEI. Between the trimmed V and J ends, which lost 4 bases and 0 bases, there was a span of 13 bases. CDR3 length: 16 amino acids. This chain's CDR3 is CASSGRRAYSNQPQHF. CDR3 sequence (DNA): TGTGCCAGCAGTGGTAGACGCGCCTATAGCAATCAGCCCCAGCATTTT.

J is TRBJ2-1 and V is TRBV5-1; D gene ambiguous. Trimming removed 0 bases at V and 4 bases at J, with 5 bases between. Germline assignment: CDR1 SGHRS and CDR2 YFSETQ. This CDR3 is built from 13 residues. In DNA form, the CDR3 reads TGCGCCAGCAGCTTGGTTACATACAATGAGCAGTTCTTC. Protein: CASSLVTYNEQFF.

The gene calls are TRBV11-1 and TRBJ2-7, with D hard to call. The CDR3 extends over 14 amino acids. Germline loops: CDR1 SGHAT, CDR2 FQDESV (reference sequence). Trimming shortened V by 6 bases and J by 0 bases, and 12 bases separated the two germline ends. CDR3 DNA: TGTGCCAGCAGTCTCGGGCCGGTCTCCTACGAGCAGTACTTC. It is translated as CASSLGPVSYEQYF.

This rearrangement joins TRBV5-4 to TRBJ1-2, with D hard to call. The CDR3 runs 16 residues. V lost 0 bases and J lost 3, with 15 bases in between. Germline CDR1 and CDR2: SGHNT and YYREEE (reference sequence). The CDR3 bases are TGTGCCAGCAGCTTGGCCGGTGCAGGATCATACTATGGCTACACCTTC. Protein sequence: CASSLAGAGSYYGYTF.

As DNA, the CDR3 is TGTGCCAGCAGGCCGACAGGCTCAGCTAACTATGGCTACACCTTC. As protein: CASRPTGSANYGYTF. The chain couples TRBV6-1 to TRBJ1-2; TRBD1 might be the D (6 bases). Germline CDR1 reads MNHNS; CDR2 reads SASEGT. The ends were cut back, 6 bases at V and 0 bases at J, with 14 bases in the middle. This CDR3 spans 15 amino acids.

The chain recombines TRBV6-1 with TRBJ1-3; D remains ambiguous. The CDR3 sequence is 17 residues long. The germline gives CDR1 MNHNS, CDR2 SASEGT. The ends were cut back, 2 bases at V and 0 bases at J, with 14 bases in the middle. The CDR3 loop is CASSERKTRASGNTIYF. CDR3 sequence (DNA): TGTGCCAGCAGTGAACGCAAAACGAGAGCCTCTGGAAACACCATATATTTT.